The TCR beta chain described here comes from a study of cytomegalovirus exposure and HLA in healthy donors. Notes on the study in general: In all likelihood, a cluster of highly shared sequence variants was a sequencing artifact. What a later analysis reportedly showed was that an Asian-associated ancestry cluster had fewer N-insertions than the approximately 670-donor mean. Altogether, some 170 TCR beta chains were recorded as cytomegalovirus-associated.

The CDR3 totals 15 residues. CDR1 and CDR2 from the germline V gene are LNHDA and SQIVND (reference sequence). V lost 4 bases to trimming and J lost 2 bases, with 14 bases between them. With regard to this clone: Its antigen is undetermined.

Both 60 Vbeta primers and 13 Jbeta primers went into the PCR. In the original processing: Later analysis identified around 85 million unique TCR beta chains, 10 million to 12 million shared. Assay: immunoSEQ multiplex PCR; the TCRdb copy retains only in-frame clones and omits some. From that table come the V and J calls and clone size; the DNA was used to work out D and trimming. The sample yields 110,000 or so clones, 8.5% to 9% seen once. The genes are TRBV19 and TRBJ1-2; D is possibly TRBD1 (5 bases). The source material was PBMCs. This clonotype was obtained from a woman aged 40 to 50 in good health and CMV-seropositive. The CDR3: CASSKPSGANYGYTF. The CDR3 coding sequence is TGTGCCAGTAGTAAGCCGTCTGGGGCCAACTATGGCTACACCTTC.